This T cell receptor (beta chain) is from a study of spatial heterogeneity in lung cancer. The CDR3 length is 12 residues. Per germline, CDR1 LGHNA and CDR2 YSLEER. The V end was cut by 0 bases, the J end by 3 bases, with 3 bases between. Time point in this sample: sample taken at primary tumor resection. The input material, whole RNA from tumor, nontumor lung or frozen PBMC, was sequenced unsorted. The donors comprised around 76 untreated early-stage non-small cell lung cancer patients. This clonotype was detected many times. Each CDR3 protein gets one entry after TCRdb re-called the 5' RACE reads with MiXCR. The top ten clones hold around 7% of a sample with approximately 90,000 distinct CDR3 sequences, around 10% of them seen once.

The chain links TRBV4-3 to TRBJ2-7; D call uncertain. The receptor was derived from a male donor with early-stage non-small cell lung cancer. Here the sequenced sample was PBMCs, taken at surgery. The CDR3 sequence is CASSQDGYEQYF. The CDR3 DNA sequence: TGCGCCAGCAGCCAAGACGGCTACGAGCAGTACTTC.